This entry lists 30 T cell receptor beta chains sequenced from one sample in a study of blood T cell repertoires in COVID-19. The method was immunoSEQ multiplex PCR; TCRdb's version includes in-frame clones alone and lacks a portion of them. The sample has about 100,000 clones, about 80% seen once. Sequences were obtained from peripheral blood. These receptors all come from a woman aged 70-85 years with acute or convalescent COVID-19.

The chain uses TRBV15 and TRBJ1-2; 8 nucleotides match TRBD1. The V segment lost 7 bases and the J segment 6 bases; nucleotides outside the gene matches: 13. From germline, CDR1 is LNHNV and CDR2 YYDKDF (reference sequence). The CDR3 is 15 amino acids. The CDR3 protein is CATKPGTGYRNGYTF. The DNA for the CDR3 is TGTGCCACCAAACCCGGGACAGGTTATAGAAATGGCTACACCTTC.

This clone rates as medium-sized (0.01 to 0.1%). The chain is built from TRBV6-5 and TRBJ2-2; TRBD2 matches at 8 bases. This CDR3 is 14 amino acids long. J was trimmed by 5 bases and V by 6 bases; bases with no gene match: 5. In germline, CDR1 is MNHEY, CDR2 SVGAGI. The CDR3 is CASSGGAETGELFF. DNA for the CDR3: TGTGCCAGCAGCGGGGGGGCAGAAACCGGGGAGCTGTTTTTT.

This clone was recorded only once. The chain couples TRBV7-9 to TRBJ2-3; 10 nucleotides match TRBD2. The junction had 3 bases not matched to a gene; V was cut back by 5 bases and J by 1 base. Germline lookup yields CDR1 SEHNR and CDR2 FQNEAQ (reference sequence). The CDR3 totals 15 residues. The CDR3 loop is CASSPLAGGTDTQYF. The CDR3 coding sequence is TGTGCCAGCAGCCCTCTAGCGGGGGGCACAGATACGCAGTATTTT.

The chain links TRBV12-3 or TRBV12-4 to TRBJ2-1; no reliable D call. The CDR3 sequence is 13 residues long. Trimming shortened V by 2 bases and J by 3 bases, and 5 bases separated the two germline ends. The CDR3 DNA reads as TGTGCCAGCAGTTTACCGGGCTACAATGAGCAGTTCTTC. Amino acid sequence: CASSLPGYNEQFF.

This clone has just a few counts. The J gene is TRBJ1-1, the V gene TRBV6-5; D gene unclear. Looked up from germline, CDR1 is MNHEY and CDR2 is SVGAGI. Between the trimmed V and J ends, which lost 6 bases and 1 base, there was a span of 12 bases. The CDR3 is 14 residues long. CDR3 sequence reads: CASSGLSGNTEAFF. CDR3 coding DNA: TGTGCCAGCAGCGGACTGAGCGGGAACACTGAAGCTTTCTTT.

This chain joins TRBV21-1 and TRBJ1-6; TRBD1 was called by the table and not checked on the DNA. TRBV21-1 is recorded as a pseudogene. This CDR3 is built from 20 residues. The CDR3 sequence: CASSKRVLLRGTTDNSPLHF. In DNA, the CDR3 is TGTGCCAGCAGCAAACGGGTCCTACTAAGGGGGACCACCGATAATTCACCCCTCCACTTT.

In nucleotides, the CDR3 is TGTGCTAGTGGTTTATCGCAGGGGGAGGATACGCAGTATTTT. Residues: CASGLSQGEDTQYF. The chain employs TRBV12-5 and TRBJ2-3, with 7 bases identical to TRBD1. Germline V gene data show CDR1 as LGHNT and CDR2 as FRNRAP. The V gene end was trimmed by 3 bases and the J gene end by 6 bases; junction bases not matched to a gene: 6. The CDR3 consists of 14 residues.

The gene calls are TRBV7-8 and TRBJ1-1; TRBD1 matches at 8 bases. The CDR3 has 14 residues. V was pared by 3 bases and J by 2 bases, with 2 bases of the junction left unmatched. Germline values: CDR1 SGHVS, CDR2 FQNEAQ. In nucleotides, the CDR3 is TGTGCCAGCAGCTTGGACAGGGTTAACACTGAAGCTTTCTTT. Its translation: CASSLDRVNTEAFF.

This chain's CDR3 is CASSLVSVNTEAFF. The CDR3 DNA follows: TGTGCCAGCAGCCTAGTATCAGTGAACACTGAAGCTTTCTTT. This chain links TRBV7-9 with TRBJ1-1; no clear D gene. The CDR3 length is 14 residues. CDR1 is SEHNR, CDR2 FQNEAQ, per germline (reference sequence). V was clipped by 5 bases and J by 0 bases, with 10 bases between them.

The J gene is TRBJ1-6, the V gene TRBV2; 8 nucleotides match TRBD1. Germline trimming cut 7 bases from V and 8 bases from J; bases unmatched to any gene: 13. Germline values: CDR1 SNHLY, CDR2 FYNNEI. The CDR3 runs 16 residues. CDR3 sequence reads: CASITTGAFPDSPLHF. DNA of the CDR3: TGTGCCAGCATTACGACAGGGGCCTTTCCTGATTCACCCCTCCACTTT.

The CDR3, as DNA: TGTGCCAGCAGTTATGACAGGTACACTGAAGCTTTCTTT. Amino acid sequence: CASSYDRYTEAFF. The chain combines TRBV2 with TRBJ1-1; D is perhaps TRBD1 (6 bases). The germline gives CDR1 SNHLY, CDR2 FYNNEI. The CDR3 covers 13 residues. Deletions cut 5 bases from V and 3 bases from J, with 10 bases between.

V usage is TRBV18 and J usage is TRBJ1-5; D possibly corresponds to TRBD1 (5 bases). This CDR3 is 15 amino acids long. In germline, CDR1 is KGHSH, CDR2 LQKENI. Trimming took off 2 bases at V and 4 bases at J, with 12 bases between the two ends. CDR3 loop: CASSPGVGGNQPQHF. CDR3 DNA sequence: TGTGCCAGCTCACCAGGGGTCGGGGGGAATCAGCCCCAGCATTTT. Full variable domain (outside the CDR3, taken from reference TRBV18 and TRBJ1-5): NAGVMQNPRHLVRRRGQEARLRCSPMKGHSHVYWYRQLPEEGLKFMVYLQKENIIDESGMPKERFSAEFPKEGPSILRIQQVVRGDSAAYFCASSPGVGGNQPQHFGDGTRLSIL.

The genes are TRBV7-2 and TRBJ2-3, with D possibly matching TRBD2 (5 bases). CDR1 and CDR2 from the germline V gene are SGHTA and FQGNSA. The CDR3 runs to 15 residues. The ends were cut back, 0 bases at V and 0 bases at J, with 7 bases in the middle. CDR3 in DNA: TGTGCCAGCAGCTTAGCGGGAGACAGCACAGATACGCAGTATTTT. It is translated as CASSLAGDSTDTQYF. Using reference TRBV7-2 and TRBJ2-3 for the parts outside the CDR3, the full variable domain is GAGVSQSPSNKVTEKGKDVELRCDPISGHTALYWYRQSLGQGLEFLIYFQGNSAPDKSGLPSDRFSAERTGGSVSTLTIQRTQQEDSAVYLCASSLAGDSTDTQYFGPGTRLTVL.

J is TRBJ2-7 and V is TRBV10-3; 8 nucleotides match TRBD1. The CDR3 sequence is 13 residues long. Germline CDR1 and CDR2: ENHRY and SYGVKD. V lost 10 bases and J lost 3; bases outside the gene matches: 8. The CDR3 region has the DNA TGTGCCACGGCGGGGACAGGAAGCTACGAGCAGTACTTC. Translating it yields CATAGTGSYEQYF.

The rearrangement links TRBV2 to TRBJ2-3, with D uncertain. V gave up 1 base and J gave up 2 bases, with 7 bases separating them. The CDR3 runs to 14 residues. Germline V lookup: CDR1 SNHLY, CDR2 FYNNEI. CDR3 in DNA: TGTGCCAGCAGTGAAGGTTATCTCACAGATACGCAGTATTTT. As protein: CASSEGYLTDTQYF.

The V and J genes are TRBV5-6 and TRBJ1-2; possibly TRBD1 for D (6 bases). Germline V lookup: CDR1 SGHDT, CDR2 YYEEEE. CDR3 size: 19 residues. Trimming pared 4 bases from V and 0 bases from J, leaving 25 bases between. The CDR3 sequence: CASSLQVGQPREANYGYTF. CDR3 nucleotides: TGTGCCAGCAGCCTTCAAGTCGGACAGCCTAGAGAAGCTAACTATGGCTACACCTTC.

This clone was seen a few times. The chain recombines TRBV11-3 with TRBJ2-5; tentative D call: TRBD2 (7 bases). CDR1 is SGHNT and CDR2 is YENEEA in the germline V gene. This CDR3 comprises 14 residues. With 5 bases removed from V and 4 bases from J, the gap between germline ends came to 14 bases. The CDR3 is CASSKAGALETQYF. The CDR3 nucleotides are TGTGCCAGCAGCAAGGCGGGGGCCTTAGAGACCCAGTACTTC.

This chain connects TRBV19 to TRBJ1-1; 7 nucleotides align to TRBD1. This CDR3 spans 14 amino acids. Germline assignment: CDR1 LNHDA and CDR2 SQIVND (reference sequence). The V segment lost 4 bases and the J segment 5 bases; nucleotides outside the gene matches: 7. CDR3 DNA: TGTGCCAGTAGTACGTTACAGGGGCCGACTGAAGCTTTCTTT. The encoded protein is CASSTLQGPTEAFF.

The chain couples TRBV3-1 (or the pseudogene TRBV3-2) to TRBJ2-1; D is tentatively TRBD1 or TRBD2 (7 bases each). This CDR3 has 15 residues. Trimming pared 7 bases from V and 0 bases from J, leaving 13 bases between. CDR1 is LGHDT, CDR2 YNNKEL, per germline (reference sequence). The CDR3 DNA reads TGTGCCAGCACCCAGGGGGGGGCCTCCTACAATGAGCAGTTCTTC. It encodes CASTQGGASYNEQFF.

The V and J genes are TRBV29-1 and TRBJ1-2; 7 nucleotides agree with TRBD1. This CDR3 contains 13 residues. Germline lookup yields CDR1 SQVTM and CDR2 ANQGSEA. The V gene end was trimmed by 6 bases and the J gene end by 2 bases; junction bases not matched to a gene: 6. In DNA form, the CDR3 reads TGCAGCGTAGAGACAGGGTTGAACTATGGCTACACCTTC. The encoded protein is CSVETGLNYGYTF. The full variable domain, in which reference TRBV29-1 and TRBJ1-2 provide the parts outside the CDR3, is SAVISQKPSRDICQRGTSLTIQCQVDSQVTMMFWYRQQPGQSLTLIATANQGSEATYESGFVIDKFPISRPNLTFSTLTVSNMSPEDSSIYLCSVETGLNYGYTFGSGTRLTVV.

The gene calls are TRBV19 and TRBJ1-4; D possibly corresponds to TRBD1 (6 bases). Germline V lookup: CDR1 LNHDA, CDR2 SQIVND (reference sequence). The CDR3 has 14 residues. V was shortened by 10 bases and J by 1 base, with 13 bases between the two germline ends. The CDR3 bases are TGTGCCACCGGGGGGGCTGGAACTAATGAAAAACTGTTTTTT. This translates into CATGGAGTNEKLFF.

The rearrangement links TRBV24-1 to TRBJ2-2; 8 bases are shared with TRBD1. Trimming removed 6 bases from V and 5 bases from J; junction bases left unmatched: 10. The CDR3 extends over 16 amino acids. Germline CDR1 and CDR2: KGHDR and SFDVKD. CDR3 coding DNA: TGTGCCACCAGTCAAACAGGACAGGGACGGACCGGGGAGCTGTTTTTT. Translation gives CATSQTGQGRTGELFF.

This clone was detected once. The chain uses TRBV19 and TRBJ1-1, with D possibly matching TRBD1 (5 bases). This CDR3 comprises 14 residues. CDR1 and CDR2 from the germline V gene are LNHDA and SQIVND (reference sequence). V was cut by 5 bases and J by 3 bases, with 13 bases left in between. CDR3 DNA: TGTGCCAGTAGTGTCAAATCAGGGTACACTGAAGCTTTCTTT. This translates into CASSVKSGYTEAFF.

CDR3 sequence: CASRKEGEGQPQHF. CDR3 DNA sequence: TGTGCCAGCAGGAAAGAGGGCGAGGGTCAGCCCCAGCATTTT. The gene calls are TRBV21-1 and TRBJ1-5. TRBV21-1 is deemed a pseudogene. The CDR3 is made up of 14 amino acids.

The chain links TRBV19 to TRBJ1-6; TRBD1 is a possible D gene (6 bases). The CDR3 totals 15 residues. V dropped 5 bases and J dropped 2 bases, with 10 bases sitting between them. CDR1 LNHDA and CDR2 SQIVND come from the germline V gene (reference sequence). CDR3 region: CASSARGTYNSPLHF. The CDR3 DNA reads TGTGCCAGTAGTGCCAGGGGAACCTATAATTCACCCCTCCACTTT.

CDR3 DNA: TGTGCCAGCAAGACGGGCGGGGGCACCTACGAGCAGTACTTC. Translating gives CASKTGGGTYEQYF. This chain joins TRBV2 and TRBJ2-7; tentative D call: TRBD2 (7 bases). V gave up 7 bases and J gave up 2 bases, with 15 bases separating them. Germline V gene data show CDR1 as SNHLY and CDR2 as FYNNEI. The CDR3 runs to 14 residues.

The gene calls are TRBV18 and TRBJ1-5; weak D call: TRBD1 (6 bases). This CDR3 spans 14 amino acids. Trimming removed 2 bases at V and 6 bases at J, with 11 bases between. Germline V gene sequence: CDR1 KGHSH, CDR2 LQKENI. The DNA for the CDR3 is TGTGCCAGCTCACCAGTAATGGGGGCTCAGCCCCAGCATTTT. Translation gives CASSPVMGAQPQHF.

This clone has only a few counts. The chain combines TRBV30 with TRBJ1-6; D might be TRBD1 (5 bases). The V gene's germline CDR1 is GTSNPN and CDR2 SVGIG (reference sequence). This CDR3 is built from 15 residues. The V end was cut by 3 bases, the J end by 2 bases, with 11 bases between. The CDR3 sequence is CAWSGGSAYNSPLHF. The CDR3, as DNA: TGTGCCTGGAGCGGGGGTAGCGCCTATAATTCACCCCTCCACTTT.

About this clone: In the same sample, other DNA sequences code for this CDR3. This chain links TRBV6-5 with TRBJ2-3, with a weak D call TRBD1 (6 bases). V lost 2 bases and J lost 3, with 12 bases in between. Per the germline V gene, CDR1 is MNHEY and CDR2 is SVGAGI. The CDR3 length is 15 residues. This CDR3 is CASSYGQGGTDTQYF. The CDR3 nucleotides are TGTGCCAGCAGTTACGGGCAAGGGGGAACAGATACGCAGTATTTT.

The chain recombines TRBV19 with TRBJ1-5, with D possibly being TRBD1 (6 bases). The V gene's germline CDR1 is LNHDA and CDR2 SQIVND (reference sequence). The V and J ends lost 4 bases and 2 bases respectively, with 9 bases between them. The CDR3 has 14 amino acids. In DNA form, the CDR3 reads TGTGCCAGTAGTACAGGGGTCGGCAATCAGCCCCAGCATTTT. Its translation is CASSTGVGNQPQHF.